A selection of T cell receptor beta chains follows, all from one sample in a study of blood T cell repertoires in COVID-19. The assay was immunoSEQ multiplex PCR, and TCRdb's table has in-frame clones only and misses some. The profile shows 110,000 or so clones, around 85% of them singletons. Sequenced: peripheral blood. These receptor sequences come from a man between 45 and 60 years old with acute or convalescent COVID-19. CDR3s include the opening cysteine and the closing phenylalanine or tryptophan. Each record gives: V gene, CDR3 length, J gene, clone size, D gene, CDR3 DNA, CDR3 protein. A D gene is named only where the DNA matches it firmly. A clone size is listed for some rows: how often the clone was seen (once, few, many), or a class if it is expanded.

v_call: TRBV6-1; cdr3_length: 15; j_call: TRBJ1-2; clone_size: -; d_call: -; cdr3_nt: TGTGCCAGCAGTGAAGAAGCGGTGGTTAACTATGGCTACACCTTC; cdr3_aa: CASSEEAVVNYGYTF
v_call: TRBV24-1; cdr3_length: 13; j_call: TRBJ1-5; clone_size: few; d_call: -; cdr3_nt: TGTGCCACCAGTGATGCGGGAAATCAGCCCCAGCATTTT; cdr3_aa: CATSDAGNQPQHF
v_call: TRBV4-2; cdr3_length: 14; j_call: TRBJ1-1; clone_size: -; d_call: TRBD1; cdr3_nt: TGTGCCAGCAGCTTCCGGGACAGGGATCTAGGGGCTTTCTTT; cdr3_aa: CASSFRDRDLGAFF
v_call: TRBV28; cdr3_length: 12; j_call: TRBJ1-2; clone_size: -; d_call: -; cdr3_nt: TGTGCCAGCAGTTTACGGGATTATGGCTACACCTTC; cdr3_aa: CASSLRDYGYTF
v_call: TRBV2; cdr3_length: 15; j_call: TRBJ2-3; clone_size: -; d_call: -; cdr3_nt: TGTGCCAGCAGTGAAGGGACAGCGGGGACAGATACGCAGTATTTT; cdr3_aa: CASSEGTAGTDTQYF
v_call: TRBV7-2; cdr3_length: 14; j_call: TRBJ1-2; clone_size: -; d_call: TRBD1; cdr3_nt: TGTGCCAGCAGCTTAGGACAGGGGTCTGGGGGCTACACCTTC; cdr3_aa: CASSLGQGSGGYTF
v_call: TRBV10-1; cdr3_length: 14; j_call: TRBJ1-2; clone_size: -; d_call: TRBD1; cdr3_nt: TGCGCCAGCAGTGGGGACAGGGTCGGCTATGGCTACACCTTC; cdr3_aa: CASSGDRVGYGYTF
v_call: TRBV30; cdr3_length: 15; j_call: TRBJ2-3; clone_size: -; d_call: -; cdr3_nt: TGTGCCTGGAGTGTCCCCGCGGGGCTCACAGATACGCAGTATTTT; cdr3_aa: CAWSVPAGLTDTQYF
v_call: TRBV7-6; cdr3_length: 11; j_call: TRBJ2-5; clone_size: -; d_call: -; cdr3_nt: TGTGCCAGCAGCCGCAGGGAGACCCAGTACTTC; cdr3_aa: CASSRRETQYF
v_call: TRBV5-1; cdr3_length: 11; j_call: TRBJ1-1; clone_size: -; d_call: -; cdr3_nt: TGCGCCAGCAGCTTGGCGGGTGCAGCTTTCTTT; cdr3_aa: CASSLAGAAFF
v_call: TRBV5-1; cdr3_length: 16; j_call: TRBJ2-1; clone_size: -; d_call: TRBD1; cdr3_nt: TGCGCCAGCAGCCCAGGGGGCACGGGGTCCTACAATGAGCAGTTCTTC; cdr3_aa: CASSPGGTGSYNEQFF
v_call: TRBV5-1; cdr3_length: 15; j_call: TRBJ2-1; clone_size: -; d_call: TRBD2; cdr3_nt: TGCGCCAGCAGCTTGGGACTAGCGGGATCCAATGAGCAGTTCTTC; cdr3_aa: CASSLGLAGSNEQFF
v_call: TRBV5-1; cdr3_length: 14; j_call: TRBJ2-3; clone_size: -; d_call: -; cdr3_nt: TGCGCCAGCAGCTTGGCCGCTAGCCCAGATACGCAGTATTTT; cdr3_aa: CASSLAASPDTQYF
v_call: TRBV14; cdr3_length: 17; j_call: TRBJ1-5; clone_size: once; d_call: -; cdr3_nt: TGTGCCAGCAAAAGGGGTTTGGGGGGAGAGGCAAATCAGCCCCAGCATTTT; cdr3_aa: CASKRGLGGEANQPQHF
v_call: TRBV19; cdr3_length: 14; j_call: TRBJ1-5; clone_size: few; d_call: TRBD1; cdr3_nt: TGTGCCAGTAGCACGACAGGGAGCAATCAGCCCCAGCATTTT; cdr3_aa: CASSTTGSNQPQHF
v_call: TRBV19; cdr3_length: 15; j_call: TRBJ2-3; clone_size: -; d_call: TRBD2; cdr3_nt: TGTGCCAGTACGGATCGGGGGGGCCCCACAGATACGCAGTATTTT; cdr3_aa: CASTDRGGPTDTQYF
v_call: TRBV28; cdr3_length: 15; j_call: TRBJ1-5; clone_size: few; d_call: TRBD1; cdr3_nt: TGTGCCAGCAGGCTACCGGGACAGGTGAGTCAGCCCCAGCATTTT; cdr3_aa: CASRLPGQVSQPQHF
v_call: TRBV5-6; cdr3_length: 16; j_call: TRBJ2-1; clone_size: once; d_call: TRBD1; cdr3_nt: TGTGCCAGCAGCTCCCTATACAGGGGATCCTACAATGAGCAGTTCTTC; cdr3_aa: CASSSLYRGSYNEQFF
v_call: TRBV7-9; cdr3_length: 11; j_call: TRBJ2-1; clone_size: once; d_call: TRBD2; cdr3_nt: TGCGCGGGGGGGCCCTACAATGAGCAGTTCTTC; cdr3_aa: CAGGPYNEQFF
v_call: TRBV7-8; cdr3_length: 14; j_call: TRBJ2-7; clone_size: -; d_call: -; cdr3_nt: TGTGCCAGCAGCTTAACAGGGTATAGGGACGAGCAGTACTTC; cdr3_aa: CASSLTGYRDEQYF
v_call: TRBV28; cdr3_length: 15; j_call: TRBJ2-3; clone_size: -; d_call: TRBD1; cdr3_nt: TGTGCCAGCAGTACCGGGACAGGGCATCAAGATACGCAGTATTTT; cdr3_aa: CASSTGTGHQDTQYF
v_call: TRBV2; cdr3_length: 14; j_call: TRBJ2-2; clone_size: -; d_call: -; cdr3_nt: TGTGCCAGCAGTGGAGACAGCTACACCGGGGAGCTGTTTTTT; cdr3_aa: CASSGDSYTGELFF
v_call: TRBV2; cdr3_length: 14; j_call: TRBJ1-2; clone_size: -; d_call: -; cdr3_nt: TGTGCCAGCAGTGCCCGGACAGAAAGCTATGGCTACACCTTC; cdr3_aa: CASSARTESYGYTF
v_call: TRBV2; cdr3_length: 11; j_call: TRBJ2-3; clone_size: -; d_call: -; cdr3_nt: TGTGCCAGCAAGAGGGCAGATACGCAGTATTTT; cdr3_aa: CASKRADTQYF
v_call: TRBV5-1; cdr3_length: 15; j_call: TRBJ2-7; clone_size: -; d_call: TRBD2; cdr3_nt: TGCGCCAGCAGCCGGGGGACTAGCGGGGTATACGAGCAGTACTTC; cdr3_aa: CASSRGTSGVYEQYF
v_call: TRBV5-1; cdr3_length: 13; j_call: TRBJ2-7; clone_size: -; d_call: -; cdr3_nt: TGCGCCAGCAGCTTCGGCGGCTCCTACGAGCAGTACTTC; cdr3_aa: CASSFGGSYEQYF
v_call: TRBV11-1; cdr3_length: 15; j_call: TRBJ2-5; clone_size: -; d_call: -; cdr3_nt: TGTGCCAGCAGCTTCCTCCGGTCGCAGGGTGAGACCCAGTACTTC; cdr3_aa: CASSFLRSQGETQYF
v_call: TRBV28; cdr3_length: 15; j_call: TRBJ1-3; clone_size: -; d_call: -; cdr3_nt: TGTGCCAGCAGTTTCGGGCGGGGGGGCGGAAACACCATATATTTT; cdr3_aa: CASSFGRGGGNTIYF
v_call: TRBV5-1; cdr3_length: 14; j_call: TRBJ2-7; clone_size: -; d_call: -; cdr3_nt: TGCGCCAGCAGCTTGGCCGGGGAGCGTGGCGAGCAGTACTTC; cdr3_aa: CASSLAGERGEQYF
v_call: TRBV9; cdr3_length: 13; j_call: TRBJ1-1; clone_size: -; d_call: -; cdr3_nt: TGTGCCAGCAGCTCCCAAATGAACACTGAAGCTTTCTTT; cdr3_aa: CASSSQMNTEAFF
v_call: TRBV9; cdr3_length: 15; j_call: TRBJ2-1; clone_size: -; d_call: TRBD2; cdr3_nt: TGTGCCAGCAGCGAAAGCGGGGGGTTTTCGGGTGAGCAGTTCTTC; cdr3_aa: CASSESGGFSGEQFF
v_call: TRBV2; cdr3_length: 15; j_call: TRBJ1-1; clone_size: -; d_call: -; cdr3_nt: TGTGCCAGCACCAAAAGCGGGGGGTTGAACACTGAAGCTTTCTTT; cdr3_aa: CASTKSGGLNTEAFF
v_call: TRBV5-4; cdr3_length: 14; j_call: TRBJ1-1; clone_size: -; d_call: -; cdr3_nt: TGTGCCAGCAGCTTGGACCAGGGGAGCACTGAAGCTTTCTTT; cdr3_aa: CASSLDQGSTEAFF
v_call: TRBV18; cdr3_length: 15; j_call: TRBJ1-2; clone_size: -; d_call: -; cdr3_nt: TGTGCCAGCTCACCTCCAGCCACAGCTAACTATGGCTACACCTTC; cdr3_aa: CASSPPATANYGYTF
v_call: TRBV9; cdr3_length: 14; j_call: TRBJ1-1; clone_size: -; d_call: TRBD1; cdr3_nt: TGTGCCAGCAGCAGGGGGACAGGGAACACTGAAGCTTTCTTT; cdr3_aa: CASSRGTGNTEAFF
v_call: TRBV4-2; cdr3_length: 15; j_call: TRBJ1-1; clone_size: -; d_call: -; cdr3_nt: TGTGCCAGCAGCCAAGGCCCCGGGGGGAACACTGAAGCTTTCTTT; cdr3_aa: CASSQGPGGNTEAFF
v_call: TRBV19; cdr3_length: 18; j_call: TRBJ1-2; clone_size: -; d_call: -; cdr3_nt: TGTGCCAGTAGTATAATCGTGAACAGGGTAAAACGGTCCTATGGCTACACCTTC; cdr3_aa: CASSIIVNRVKRSYGYTF
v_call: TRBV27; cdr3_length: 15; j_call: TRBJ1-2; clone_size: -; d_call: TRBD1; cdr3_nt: TGTGCCAGCAGTTCGACAGGGTGGGGAGGTGGGGGCTACACCTTC; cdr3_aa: CASSSTGWGGGGYTF
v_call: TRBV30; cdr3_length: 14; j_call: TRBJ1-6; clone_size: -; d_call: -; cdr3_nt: TGTGCCTGGGACCCCTATGGAGATAATTCACCCCTCCACTTT; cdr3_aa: CAWDPYGDNSPLHF
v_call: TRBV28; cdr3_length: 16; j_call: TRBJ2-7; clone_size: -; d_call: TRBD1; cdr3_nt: TGTGCCAGCAGTTCCCGGAGACAGGGGGCCGGATACGAGCAGTACTTC; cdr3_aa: CASSSRRQGAGYEQYF
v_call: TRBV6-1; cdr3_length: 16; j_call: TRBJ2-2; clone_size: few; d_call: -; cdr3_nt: TGTGCCAGCAGTGGCGACCCCGGCGGGTACACCGGGGAGCTGTTTTTT; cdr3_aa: CASSGDPGGYTGELFF
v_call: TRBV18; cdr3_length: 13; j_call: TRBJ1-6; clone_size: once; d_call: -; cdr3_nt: TGTGCCAGCTCAAGAAACAGGGATTCACCCCTCCACTTT; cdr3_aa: CASSRNRDSPLHF
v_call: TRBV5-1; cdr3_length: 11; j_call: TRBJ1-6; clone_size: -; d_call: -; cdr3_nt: TGCGCCAGCAGCTTGTCCGGACCCCTCCACTTT; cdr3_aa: CASSLSGPLHF
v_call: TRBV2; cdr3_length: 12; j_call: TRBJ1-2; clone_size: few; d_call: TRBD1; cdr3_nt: TGTGCCAGCAGTTCCGGACAGGGTGGCTACACCTTC; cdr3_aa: CASSSGQGGYTF
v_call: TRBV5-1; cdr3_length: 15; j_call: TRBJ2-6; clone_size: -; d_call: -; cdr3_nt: TGCGCCAGCAGCTTGGCAGGGCCCGGGGCCAACGTCCTGACTTTC; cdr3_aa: CASSLAGPGANVLTF